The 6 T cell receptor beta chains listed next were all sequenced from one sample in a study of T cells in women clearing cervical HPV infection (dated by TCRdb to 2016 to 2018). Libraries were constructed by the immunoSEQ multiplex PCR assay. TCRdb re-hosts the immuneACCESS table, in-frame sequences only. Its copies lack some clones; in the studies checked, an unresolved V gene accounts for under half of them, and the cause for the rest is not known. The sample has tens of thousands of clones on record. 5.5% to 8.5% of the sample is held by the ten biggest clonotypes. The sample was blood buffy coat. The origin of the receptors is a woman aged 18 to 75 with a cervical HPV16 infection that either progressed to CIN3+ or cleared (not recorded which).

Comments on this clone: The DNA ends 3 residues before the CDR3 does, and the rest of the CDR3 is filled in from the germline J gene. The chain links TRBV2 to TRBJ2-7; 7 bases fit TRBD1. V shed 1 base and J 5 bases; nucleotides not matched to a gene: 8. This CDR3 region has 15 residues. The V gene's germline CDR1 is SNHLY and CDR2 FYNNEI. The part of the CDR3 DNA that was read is TGTGCCAGCAGTGAAGGGGGACAGAGGGGTAACGAG. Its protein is CASSEGGQRGNE. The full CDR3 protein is CASSEGGQRGNEQYF.

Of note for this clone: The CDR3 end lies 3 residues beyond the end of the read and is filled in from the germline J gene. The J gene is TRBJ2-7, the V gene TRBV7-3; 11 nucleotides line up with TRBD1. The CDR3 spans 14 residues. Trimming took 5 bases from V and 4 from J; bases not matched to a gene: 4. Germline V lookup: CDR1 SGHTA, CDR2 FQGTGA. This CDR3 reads CASSLGQGAYEQYF. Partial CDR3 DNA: TGTGCCAGCAGCCTTGGACAGGGGGCTTACGAG. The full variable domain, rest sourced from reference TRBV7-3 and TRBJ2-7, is GAGVSQTPSNKVTEKGKYVELRCDPISGHTALYWYRQSLGQGPEFLIYFQGTGAADDSGLPNDRFFAVRPEGSVSTLKIQRTERGDSAVYLCASSLGQGAYEQYFGPGTRLTVT.

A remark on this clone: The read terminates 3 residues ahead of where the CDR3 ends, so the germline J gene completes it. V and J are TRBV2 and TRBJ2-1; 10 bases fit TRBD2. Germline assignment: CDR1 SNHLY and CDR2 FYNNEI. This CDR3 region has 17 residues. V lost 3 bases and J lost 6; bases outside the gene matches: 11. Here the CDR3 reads CASSDSPSGGDINEQFF. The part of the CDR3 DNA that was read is TGTGCCAGCAGTGATTCCCCAAGCGGGGGGGATATCAATGAG.

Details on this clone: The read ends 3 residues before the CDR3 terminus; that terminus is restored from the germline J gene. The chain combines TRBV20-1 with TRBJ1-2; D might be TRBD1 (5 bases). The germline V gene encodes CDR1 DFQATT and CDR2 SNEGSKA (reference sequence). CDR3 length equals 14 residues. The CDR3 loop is CSARDRESSYEYTF. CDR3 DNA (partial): TGCAGTGCTAGAGACAGGGAGAGCTCCTACGAG.

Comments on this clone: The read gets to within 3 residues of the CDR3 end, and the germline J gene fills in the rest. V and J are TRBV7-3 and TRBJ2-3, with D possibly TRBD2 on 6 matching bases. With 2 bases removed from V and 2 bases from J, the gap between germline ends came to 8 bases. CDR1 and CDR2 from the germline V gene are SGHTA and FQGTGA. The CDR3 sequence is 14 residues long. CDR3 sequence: CASSLGGDTDTQYF. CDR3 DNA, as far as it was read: TGTGCCAGCAGCTTAGGCGGGGACACAGATACG.

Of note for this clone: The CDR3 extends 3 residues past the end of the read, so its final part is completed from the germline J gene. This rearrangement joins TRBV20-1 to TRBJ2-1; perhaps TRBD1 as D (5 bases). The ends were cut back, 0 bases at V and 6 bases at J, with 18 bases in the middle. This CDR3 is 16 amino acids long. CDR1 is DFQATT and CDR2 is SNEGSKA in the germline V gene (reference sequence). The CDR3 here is CSARDPLAGQFNEQFF. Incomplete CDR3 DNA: TGCAGTGCTAGAGATCCTCTGGCAGGGCAGTTCAATGAG.